This T cell receptor (beta chain) was found in a study of CD8 T cells in ankylosing spondylitis. Notes on the study in general: Ankylosing spondylitis blood seemed to carry a telltale TCR beta motif made of under ten highly homologous variants.

Using quantitative 5'-RACE with molecular barcodes, the authors made TCR beta libraries. MiXCR, applied by TCRdb to the 5' RACE reads, yields one record per CDR3 protein. The sample consists of 200,000 to 300,000 distinct CDR3 sequences, 8.6% of them appearing once. Trimming took off 2 bases at V and 2 bases at J, with 8 bases between the two ends. The CDR3 is 13 residues long. Germline V lookup: CDR1 SGHRS, CDR2 YFSETQ. This clonotype was seen ten or more times. The antigen is unknown. The sequencing sample was made of blood, either unsorted or a sorted T cell fraction (not recorded which). The rearrangement uses TRBV5-1 and TRBJ2-7, with D tentatively TRBD2 (6 bases). This TCR derives from a male donor with ankylosing spondylitis or in good health (not recorded which). DNA of the CDR3: TGCGCCAGCAGCTTAGAGCGGGCCTACGAGCAGTACTTC. The encoded protein is CASSLERAYEQYF.